This TCR beta chain was identified in a study of neurological immune-mediated disorders (dated by TCRdb to the late 2010s). Study-wide context: Among the 34 multiple sclerosis patients, relapsing-remitting MS accounted for around 30 and secondary progressive MS accounted for 3. The study compared peripheral blood TCR-beta repertoires of HTLV-I-associated myelopathy (HAM/TSP) patients, multiple sclerosis patients and healthy controls using UMI-based sequencing. The approximately 96 TCR-beta libraries covered PBMC samples along with longitudinal samples, technical triplicates, and paired sorted CD4+ and CD8+ T-cell subsets. The cohort was made up of 60 to 75 subjects, consisting of some 15 HAM/TSP patients, 34 multiple sclerosis patients and some 20 healthy controls.

Paper-wide results and their limitations: TCR clonal expansion was highest in HAM/TSP patients and lowest in MS patients, with MS patients falling below even healthy controls. The MS cluster was not associated with any clinical or MRI features, and the authors stated that larger cohorts are needed. No identical CDR3 amino acid sequences were shared among expanded clones across subjects, suggesting private TCR-beta repertoires in all groups. Phylogenetic analysis grouped repertoires from 18 of 34 MS patients into a cluster of related CDR3 sequences, suggesting a possible repertoire-level signature.

cDNA synthesis used template-switch 5'RACE with a primer carrying a 10-nucleotide random unique molecular identifier tagging each TCR transcript. Each sequencing run produced over 190 million TCR-beta sequences covering 15-18 subjects. Total RNA was extracted with the RNeasy kit. The KAPA Real-time Library Amplification kit was used to amplify TCR-beta VDJ regions with primers targeting the TCR constant region and the 5'RACE anchor. A first PCR added sample indexes and Illumina adaptors, after which a second PCR increased the library yield. After Ampure bead purification, the roughly 650 bp TCR product was size-selected on a 2% E-gel SizeSelection system. Before pooling, libraries had their quality checked on a Bioanalyzer, their concentration measured with Qubit, and their quantity determined with the Kapa Library Quantification kit. Paired-end 2 x 150 bp sequencing of the libraries was performed on an Illumina HiSeq 2500. To increase sequence diversity, about 25-31% phiX was spiked into each library pool. As for the original processing: The UMI-based MiGEC pipeline processed quality-filtered reads and removed over 85% of raw TCR sequences during error correction. IMGT germline references were used for aligning VDJ genes, and each clonotype was defined as a unique CDR3 amino acid sequence together with its V-J genes. Clonal expansion, Shannon diversity, and CDR3 relatedness (CalcPairwiseDistances, ClusterSamples) were evaluated with VDJtools, and phylogenetic trees were built with CLCbio workbench. Clones with at least 8 unique UMIs were defined as expanded, with this threshold being based on coefficient-of-variation modelling across technical triplicates. The public reads were quality trimmed at Q25 with fastp and then assembled into clones with MiXCR by TCRdb, keeping productive beta chains. One record per CDR3 amino acid sequence lists the most common genes and DNA. It is TCRdb's table, rather than the study itself, that gives the V and J calls and clone size. This sample holds some 65,000 distinct CDR3 sequences; less than 5.5% were observed only once. The ten largest clones capture 2.8% of the sample.

For unsorted PBMC libraries, 2 million PBMCs were used after storage in RNAlater at -80 degrees C until RNA extraction. Multiple sclerosis patients were enrolled in a US clinical protocol under which disease progression was evaluated by magnetic resonance imaging. Peripheral blood was subjected to Ficoll-Hypaque density gradient centrifugation to isolate PBMCs, which were then cryopreserved in liquid nitrogen. Looking up the germline V gene (reference sequence) yields CDR1 WNHNN and CDR2 SYGVQD. Here V drops 6 bases and J drops 3 bases, and the junction holds 6 bases not matched to any gene. Taken from cysteine to phenylalanine, the CDR3 has 16 residues. The entry retains the CDR3 DNA only, 48 bases that are in frame from base 1. This clonotype came up a few times. What this receptor recognizes is not known. The input lacks base qualities; no much larger clone sits a single base away.

The receptor was isolated from a woman aged 25 to 45 with multiple sclerosis. Sample: PBMCs. Recombination linked TRBV10-1 to TRBJ2-3; TRBD2 matches 13 bases in the middle. The CDR3 region: CASSRLAGGGTDTQYF. The sequenced DNA: TGCGCCAGCAGCCGACTAGCGGGGGGTGGAACAGATACGCAGTATTTT.